This TCR beta chain was recorded in a study of shared clonotypes between healthy human individuals. Study as a whole: A couple of female and three male donors aged 18 to 49 were enrolled. Whole-study results and caveats: Despite large depth, sorted-subset datasets appeared incompletely sequenced.

Concerning this clone: Its antigen is undetermined.

At a deep level, the assay was run. For sorted subsets, approximately 180 ng DNA per replicate equaled approximately 30,000 T cell genomes. TCRdb keeps only in-frame clones here, not all; method: immunoSEQ multiplex PCR. The sample shows just under 350,000 clones, less than 75% of them seen only once. Germline CDR1 is SGHNT and CDR2 is YYREEE (reference sequence). The CDR3 covers 16 residues. J lost 2 bases, V lost 5 bases, and 11 bases had no gene match. V and J are TRBV5-4 and TRBJ2-3, with 7 bases lining up with TRBD2. The sequenced sample consisted of memory CD4+ T cells sorted from blood. Subset here: CD45RA-negative fraction. The receptor comes from a man younger than 40 in good health. The CDR3 DNA sequence: TGTGCCAGCAGTCCGACCTTGGGACTATCCACAGATACGCAGTATTTT. It codes for CASSPTLGLSTDTQYF.